The 18 T cell receptor beta chains reported below all come from one sample, sequenced in a study of T cells after yellow fever vaccination. MiXCR, applied by TCRdb to the 5' RACE reads, yields one record per CDR3 protein. The data show 150,000 to 200,000 distinct CDR3 sequences, with 11% seen just once and 36% held by the top ten. The material sequenced was CD8+ T cells sorted from PBMCs, taken 15 days after the yellow fever booster vaccination. These receptors all come from a man between 18 and 35 years old who received the YFV17D yellow fever vaccine.

The chain is built from TRBV4-2 and TRBJ2-2, with D possibly being TRBD2 (6 bases). This CDR3 spans 16 amino acids. V dropped 0 bases and J dropped 5 bases, with 13 bases sitting between them. The germline CDR1 and CDR2 sequences are LGHNA and YNFKEQ. The CDR3 DNA follows: TGTGCCAGCAGCCAAGATTACGGGGCGGGGACCGGGGAGCTGTTTTTT. It yields the protein CASSQDYGAGTGELFF.

This clonotype has a count of ten or more. The chain employs TRBV6-5 and TRBJ2-7; D remains ambiguous. The CDR3 extends over 11 amino acids. The V end lost 4 bases, the J end lost 2 bases, and 3 bases lay between the germline ends. CDR1 MNHEY and CDR2 SVGAGI come from the germline V gene. CDR3 nucleotides: TGTGCCAGCAGTTCCCCCTACGAGCAGTACTTC. Protein: CASSSPYEQYF.

This clonotype was detected only a few times. The chain has TRBV5-4 and TRBJ2-3, with D hard to call. This CDR3 comprises 14 residues. Trimming took 3 bases from V and 5 from J, leaving 13 bases between them. Germline CDR1 SGHNT, CDR2 YYREEE (reference sequence). In DNA form, the CDR3 reads TGTGCCAGCAGCTGGGTGGAAGTAGGAGATACGCAGTATTTT. Its protein is CASSWVEVGDTQYF.

The chain uses TRBV4-2 and TRBJ1-2, with 8 bases identical to TRBD1. Germline V gene sequence: CDR1 LGHNA, CDR2 YNFKEQ. The CDR3 extends over 14 amino acids. V lost 3 bases, J lost 4 bases, and 4 bases stayed unmatched. CDR3 in amino acids: CASSHGQGSYGYTF. For the CDR3, the DNA is TGTGCCAGCAGCCACGGACAGGGAAGCTATGGCTACACCTTC.

This clonotype came up a few times. The V gene is TRBV6-2 or TRBV6-3, the J gene TRBJ2-7; 7 nucleotides agree with TRBD1. V gave up 0 bases and J gave up 2 bases; unmatched junction bases: 10. The CDR3 totals 17 residues. Germline V CDR1 and CDR2: MNHEY, SVGEGT. The CDR3 sequence: CASSYSVTGTAAYEQYF. As DNA, the CDR3 is TGTGCCAGCAGTTACTCAGTCACCGGGACAGCAGCCTACGAGCAGTACTTC.

In its sample, this clonotype was seen a few times. The chain combines TRBV4-2 with TRBJ1-4; unclear D gene. Germline V gene data show CDR1 as LGHNA and CDR2 as YNFKEQ. The V gene lost 2 bases and the J gene lost 7 bases, with 14 bases spanning the gap. The CDR3 has 15 amino acids. The CDR3 spells CASSQQGSWSEKLFF. Here the CDR3 DNA reads TGTGCCAGCAGCCAACAAGGGAGTTGGAGTGAAAAACTGTTTTTT.

This clonotype was counted a few times. The V gene is TRBV4-1, the J gene TRBJ2-7; D is ambiguous. Trimming took off 1 base at V and 4 bases at J, with 8 bases between the two ends. The CDR3 loop spans 13 amino acids. Germline CDR1 is MGHRA and CDR2 is YSYEKL. CDR3 nucleotides: TGCGCCAGCAGCCAAGCTCTGACATACGAGCAGTACGTC. Translated, it gives CASSQALTYEQYV.

Written as DNA, the CDR3 is TGTGCCACCAGCAGGGGACGGGATACGACCTCTGGGGCCAACGTCCTGACTTTC. Translated: CATSRGRDTTSGANVLTF. This chain links TRBV15 with TRBJ2-6; the D call may be TRBD1 or TRBD2 (5 bases each). This CDR3 is built from 18 residues. The germline V and J ends were trimmed by 3 bases and 0 bases, with 15 bases remaining between them. The V gene's germline CDR1 is LNHNV and CDR2 YYDKDF (reference sequence).

The chain links TRBV5-5 to TRBJ1-4, with 7 bases identical to TRBD1. The CDR3 totals 17 residues. Germline CDR1 reads SGHKS; CDR2 reads YYEKEE (reference sequence). Trimming removed 2 bases from V and 4 bases from J; junction bases left unmatched: 11. The CDR3 DNA sequence: TGTGCCAGCAGCTTCCGGGACAGCCAAAACTTTAATGAAAAACTGTTTTTT. It yields the protein CASSFRDSQNFNEKLFF.

The rearrangement joins TRBV2 to TRBJ2-5; 10 positions match TRBD2. V trimming: 2 bases; J trimming: 7 bases; junction bases outside the gene matches: 7. This CDR3 is built from 15 residues. Per germline, CDR1 SNHLY and CDR2 FYNNEI. For the CDR3, the DNA is TGTGCCAGCAGTGAACCCAGCGGGGGGGCCGGGACCCAGTACTTC. Its translation: CASSEPSGGAGTQYF.

Only a few counts were recorded for this clonotype. The gene calls are TRBV7-8 and TRBJ2-5; 7 bases line up with TRBD1. Germline-derived CDR1 and CDR2 are SGHVS and FQNEAQ. The CDR3 spans 17 residues. V lost 5 bases and J lost 4; bases outside the gene matches: 16. The CDR3 DNA follows: TGTGCCAGCAGCCCCCTGGGGGTCGCAGGGGGAACAGAGACCCAGTACTTC. Protein: CASSPLGVAGGTETQYF.

This clonotype came up a few times. The chain carries TRBV27 and TRBJ2-1, with D perhaps TRBD2 (6 bases). The germline CDR1 and CDR2 sequences are MNHEY and SMNVEV (reference sequence). Trimming pared 6 bases from V and 1 base from J, leaving 16 bases between. This CDR3 is built from 16 residues. The chain's CDR3 is CASSPRGGRSYNEQFF. CDR3 DNA: TGTGCCAGCAGCCCGCGTGGGGGGAGGTCCTACAATGAGCAGTTCTTC.

This clonotype turned up a few times. The CDR3 sequence is CAIGQGQGYEQYV. For the CDR3, the DNA is TGTGCCATCGGGCAAGGTCAGGGTTACGAGCAGTACGTC. The V and J genes are TRBV10-3 and TRBJ2-7, with D possibly TRBD1 on 5 matching bases. Germline CDR1 and CDR2: ENHRY and SYGVKD. V was cut by 8 bases and J by 4 bases, with 15 bases left in between. The CDR3 runs 13 residues.

This sequence joins TRBV21-1 and TRBJ2-7. TRBV21-1 is shown as a pseudogene. The CDR3 has 14 residues. The CDR3 region has the DNA TGTGCCAGCAGCAAAAGGCAGTGGTGCTACGAGCAGTACGTC. Amino acid sequence: CASSKRQWCYEQYV.

This clonotype has just a few counts. The chain recombines TRBV6-2 or TRBV6-3 with TRBJ2-7; D unresolved. The CDR3 contains 11 residues. Trimming removed 4 bases at V and 6 bases at J, with 7 bases between. Per germline, CDR1 MNHEY and CDR2 SVGEGT. The CDR3 protein is CASSSGAEQYV. In nucleotides, the CDR3 is TGTGCCAGCAGTTCCGGAGCCGAGCAGTACGTC.

This clonotype turned up a few times. This chain uses TRBV7-2 with TRBJ2-5; 11 positions match TRBD2. CDR1 and CDR2 from the germline V gene are SGHTA and FQGNSA. The V segment lost 3 bases and the J segment 1 base; nucleotides outside the gene matches: 4. There are 16 residues in the CDR3. The CDR3 is CASSFLAGGTQETQYF. The DNA for the CDR3 is TGTGCCAGCAGCTTTCTAGCGGGGGGAACCCAAGAGACCCAGTACTTC.

This clonotype was seen a few times. The chain has TRBV15 and TRBJ2-3; TRBD1 might be the D (6 bases). V dropped 8 bases and J dropped 0 bases, with 18 bases sitting between them. The CDR3 runs 16 residues. Looked up from germline, CDR1 is LNHNV and CDR2 is YYDKDF (reference sequence). CDR3: CATALGDTPSTDTQYF. The CDR3 region has the DNA TGTGCCACCGCCCTGGGGGACACTCCAAGCACAGATACGCAGTATTTT.

This clonotype showed up just a few times. In DNA form, the CDR3 reads TGTGCCACCAGCTTTTCGTTTCTCCGAGATACGCAGTATTTT. It encodes CATSFSFLRDTQYF. The chain uses TRBV15 and TRBJ2-3; D uncertain. The germline CDR1 and CDR2 sequences are LNHNV and YYDKDF (reference sequence). This CDR3 spans 14 amino acids. Trimming removed 5 bases from V and 5 bases from J, with 14 bases in between.